A selection of T cell receptor beta chains follows, all from one sample in a study of T-cell reconstitution after alpha-beta-depleted transplantation in children. TCRdb reprocessed the PCR reads via MiXCR and lists one record per CDR3 protein. Counted here are fewer than 750,000 distinct CDR3 sequences, roughly 27% occurring once; the ten biggest clones make up 30% to 40%. The source was PBMCs, collected before TCRalphabeta/CD19-depleted stem cell transplant. These receptors originate from a boy under three years old with Wiskott-Aldrich syndrome, due to receive a stem cell transplant. Both conserved end residues are part of each CDR3. The D gene is left open where the match is weak. Where a row states a size, it is once, few, many or the class of an expanded clone; other rows omit it.

d_call j_call v_call clone_size cdr3_nt cdr3_aa
- TRBJ1-6 TRBV14 - TGTGCCAGCAGCCAAGCCCGGGGTTTGTCACCCCTCCACTTT CASSQARGLSPLHF
TRBD2 TRBJ2-1 TRBV5-6 few TGTGCCAGCAGCAAGAGGACTAGCGGGAGCTTGAATGAGCAGTTCTTC CASSKRTSGSLNEQFF
- TRBJ1-1 TRBV20-1 few TGCAGTGCTAGGAGAGAGATGAACACTGAAGCTTTCTTT CSARREMNTEAFF
- TRBJ2-7 TRBV27 - TGTGCCAGCAGTTCGGAACGACCGGGACCCAGCGGCGAGCAGTACTTC CASSSERPGPSGEQYF
- TRBJ2-1 TRBV7-2 - TGTGCCAGCAGCCTAAGGACTGGGGATTACAATGAGCAGTTCTTC CASSLRTGDYNEQFF
- TRBJ1-1 TRBV20-1 - TGCAGTGTGGGTTGGGGAAACACTGAAGCTTTCTTT CSVGWGNTEAFF
- TRBJ2-7 TRBV29-1 - TGCAGCGTTACCGAGCGGCGGGCCTACGAGCAGTACTTC CSVTERRAYEQYF
- TRBJ1-2 TRBV10-3 few TGTGCCATCAGTCCAGACAGCTATGGCTACACCTTC CAISPDSYGYTF
- TRBJ2-1 TRBV27 few TGTGCCAGCAGTTTAGCGGTCTTCAGCTCCTACAATGAGCAGTTCTTC CASSLAVFSSYNEQFF
- TRBJ1-3 TRBV3-1 few TGTGCCAGCAGCCATCAGGTCTCGGGAAACACCATATATTTT CASSHQVSGNTIYF
- TRBJ1-6 TRBV7-8 few TGTGCCAGCAGCTTAATCAGGGTTTCACCCCTCCACTTT CASSLIRVSPLHF
- TRBJ2-1 TRBV5-1 few TGCGCCAGCAGCTTGGCCGTGGTAGATGAGCAGTTCTTC CASSLAVVDEQFF
- TRBJ2-7 TRBV6-1 - TGTGCCAGCATATCGTATGTGGGGAGCTCCTACGAGCAGTACTTC CASISYVGSSYEQYF
- TRBJ2-3 TRBV7-8 few TGTGCCAGCAGCTTAGTACCATCACCCTACACAGATACGCAGTATTTT CASSLVPSPYTDTQYF
- TRBJ2-7 TRBV12-5 few TGTGCTAGTGCCCTTCTAGGGGGGGTCGTCTCCTACGAGCAGTACTTC CASALLGGVVSYEQYF
- TRBJ2-1 TRBV11-2 - TGTGCCAGCAGCTTATTTGGGGGTTATAGCTCCTACAATGAGCAGTTCTTC CASSLFGGYSSYNEQFF
- TRBJ2-3 TRBV3-1 - TGTGCCAGCAGCCAAGAAGCAGGGGCCGATACGCAGTATTTT CASSQEAGADTQYF
TRBD1 TRBJ2-7 TRBV13 few TGTGCCAGCAGCACCGGGACAGGGTTACACGAGCAGTACTTC CASSTGTGLHEQYF
TRBD2 TRBJ2-1 TRBV20-1 once TGCAGTGCCAGCCCCCAAACTAGCGTCGATGAGCAGTTCTTC CSASPQTSVDEQFF
- TRBJ1-1 TRBV6-5 - TGTGCCAGCAGTTACTCGGTCGGGGGAAACACTGAAGCTTTCTTT CASSYSVGGNTEAFF
- TRBJ2-7 TRBV29-1 - TGCAGCGTTCAAAAGGGTTCCTCCTACGAGCAGTACTTC CSVQKGSSYEQYF
TRBD1 TRBJ2-6 TRBV5-1 - TGCGCCAGCAGCTTGAAGGGGGCGAGAGGGGCCAACGTCCTGACTTTC CASSLKGARGANVLTF
- TRBJ2-3 TRBV20-1 - TGCAGTGCTAGAAACATACTGGGCGTAGATACGCAGTATTTT CSARNILGVDTQYF
TRBD2 TRBJ2-5 TRBV20-1 - TGCAGTCCTCGGGACTACCTCCAAGAGACCCAGTACTTC CSPRDYLQETQYF
- TRBJ2-1 TRBV24-1 - TGTGCCACCAGTTCCGTCGGGAGCTTGGATGAGCAGTTCTTC CATSSVGSLDEQFF
- TRBJ1-3 TRBV6-2/TRBV6-3 few TGTGCCAGCAGCAGATGGGTCCCGGGACAAGGGGACACCATATATTTT CASSRWVPGQGDTIYF
- TRBJ2-3 TRBV11-1 few TGTGCCAGCAGCTTGACCCCGGGGTGGGTCACAGATACGCAGTATTTT CASSLTPGWVTDTQYF
- TRBJ1-1 TRBV5-1 few TGCGCCAGCAGCTTAACTCAGAGGAACACTGAAGCTTTCTTT CASSLTQRNTEAFF
- TRBJ2-1 TRBV28 few TGTGCCAGCATCCTCCCCGGACTTCGTACTGGGGATTACAATGAGCAGTTCTTC CASILPGLRTGDYNEQFF
- TRBJ1-5 TRBV7-9 few TGTGCCAGCAGCCCTGAGGATAGGGGGAATCAGCCCCAGCATTTT CASSPEDRGNQPQHF
TRBD2 TRBJ2-2 TRBV10-3 few TGTGCCACCAGGACTAGCGGGATGGTCGGGGAGCTGTTTTTT CATRTSGMVGELFF
- TRBJ1-6 TRBV12-3/TRBV12-4 few TGTGCCAGCAGTTTAGCGACCGGGCGGGCTTCACCCCTCCACTTT CASSLATGRASPLHF
- TRBJ1-2 TRBV10-3 few TGTGCCATCAGTGAGTGGACAACTAACTATGGCTACACCTTC CAISEWTTNYGYTF
TRBD2 TRBJ2-7 TRBV27 - TGTGCCAGCAGTAGGGGACTAGCGGGAGGGCCGTCCGAGCAGTACTTC CASSRGLAGGPSEQYF
- TRBJ2-5 TRBV5-1 - TGCGCCAGCAGCCGATCTGGGCAGGGCCAAGAGACCCAGTACTTC CASSRSGQGQETQYF
- TRBJ2-1 TRBV7-8 - TGTGCCAGCAGCTTATTAGGCGGGGAGAATGAGCAGTTCTTC CASSLLGGENEQFF
TRBD1 TRBJ2-1 TRBV10-3 few TGTGCCATCAGATGGACAGGCCTCAATGAGCAGTTCTTC CAIRWTGLNEQFF
- TRBJ1-5 TRBV7-2 - TGTGCCAGCAGCTTAGGGTCGGGTAGGCAGGGCAATCAGCCCCAGCATTTT CASSLGSGRQGNQPQHF
- TRBJ1-2 TRBV12-3/TRBV12-4 - TGTGCCAGCAGCTCCACCGTTGGCTACACCTTC CASSSTVGYTF
- TRBJ2-1 TRBV27 - TGTGCCAGCAGTTTATACTCGGGTGGTAGCCTGAGCTCCTACAATGAGCAGTTCTTC CASSLYSGGSLSSYNEQFF
TRBD2 TRBJ2-7 TRBV24-1 - TGTGCCACCAGTGATCCCGGACTAGGAAAGCAGTACTTC CATSDPGLGKQYF